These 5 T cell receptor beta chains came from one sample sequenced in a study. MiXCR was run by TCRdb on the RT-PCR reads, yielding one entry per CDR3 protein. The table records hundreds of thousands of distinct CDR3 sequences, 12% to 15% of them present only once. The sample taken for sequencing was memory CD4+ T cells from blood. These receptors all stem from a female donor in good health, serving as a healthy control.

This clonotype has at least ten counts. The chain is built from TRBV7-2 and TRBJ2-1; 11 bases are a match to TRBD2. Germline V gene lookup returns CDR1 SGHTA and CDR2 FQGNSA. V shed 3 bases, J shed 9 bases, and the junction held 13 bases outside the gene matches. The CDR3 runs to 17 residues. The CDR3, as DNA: TGTGCCAGCAGCTTTCAAGTCATGACTAGCGGGGCGGTTGAGCAGTTCTTC. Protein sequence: CASSFQVMTSGAVEQFF.

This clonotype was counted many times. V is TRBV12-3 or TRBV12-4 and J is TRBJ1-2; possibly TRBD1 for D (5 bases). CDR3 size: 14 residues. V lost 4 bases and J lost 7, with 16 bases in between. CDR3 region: CASSYIGTASGYTF. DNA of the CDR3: TGTGCCAGCAGTTACATCGGGACGGCGAGTGGCTACACCTTC.

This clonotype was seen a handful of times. The CDR3 here is CSARWDENTEAFF. CDR3 DNA sequence: TGCAGTGCTAGATGGGACGAGAACACTGAAGCTTTCTTT. This chain uses TRBV20-1 with TRBJ1-1, with D perhaps TRBD1 (5 bases). The CDR3 loop spans 13 amino acids. Germline V CDR1 and CDR2: DFQATT, SNEGSKA (reference sequence). V gave up 2 bases and J gave up 1 base, with 8 bases separating them.

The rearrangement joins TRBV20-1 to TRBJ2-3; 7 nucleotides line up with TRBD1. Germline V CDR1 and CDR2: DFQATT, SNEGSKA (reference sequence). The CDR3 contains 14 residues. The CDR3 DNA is TGCAGGGTACAGGGGAACCCTAGAACAGATACGCAGTATTTT. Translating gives CRVQGNPRTDTQYF.

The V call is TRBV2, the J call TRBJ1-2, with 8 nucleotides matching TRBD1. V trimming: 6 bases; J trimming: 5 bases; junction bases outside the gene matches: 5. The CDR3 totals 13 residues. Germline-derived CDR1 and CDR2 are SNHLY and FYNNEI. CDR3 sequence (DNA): TGTGCCAGCAGGACCCGGACAGGGTATGGCTACACCTTC. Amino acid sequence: CASRTRTGYGYTF.